The 7 T cell receptor beta chains presented below share a single source sample, sequenced in a study of OX40 agonist ivuxolimab in advanced cancers. Using immunoSEQ multiplex PCR, the repertoire was profiled, and TCRdb retains in-frame clones only, with some absent. The sample holds 39,000 or so clones, roughly 92% seen once. The source was CD4+ or CD8+ T cells sorted from blood, collected in a trial of the OX40 agonist ivuxolimab. The receptors come from an adult with an advanced solid tumor such as melanoma, head and neck, liver or kidney cancer.

The genes are TRBV7-2 and TRBJ2-1; the match to TRBD2 covers 13 bases. The CDR3 consists of 16 residues. Germline V gene lookup returns CDR1 SGHTA and CDR2 FQGNSA. The J segment lost 1 base and the V segment lost 4 bases, leaving 1 base of the junction unmatched. This CDR3 is CASSSTSGRSYNEQFF. CDR3 nucleotide sequence: TGTGCCAGCAGCTCGACTAGCGGGAGGTCCTACAATGAGCAGTTCTTC.

This chain uses TRBV2 with TRBJ1-5; weak D call: TRBD1 (6 bases). The germline V gene has CDR1 SNHLY and CDR2 FYNNEI. The CDR3 spans 18 residues. Trimming stripped 5 bases from V and 0 bases from J, with 20 bases between. The CDR3 DNA follows: TGTGCCAGCAGTACCCAAGTAATCCCGGACAGTAGCAATCAGCCCCAGCATTTT. The encoded protein is CASSTQVIPDSSNQPQHF. Together with reference TRBV2 and TRBJ1-5, the CDR3 gives the full variable domain: EPEVTQTPSHQVTQMGQEVILRCVPISNHLYFYWYRQILGQKVEFLVSFYNNEISEKSEIFDDQFSVERPDGSNFTLKIRSTKLEDSAMYFCASSTQVIPDSSNQPQHFGDGTRLSIL.

The chain recombines TRBV30 with TRBJ1-1; D possibly corresponds to TRBD1 (5 bases). Trimming shortened V by 4 bases and J by 8 bases, and 14 bases separated the two germline ends. The CDR3 spans 12 residues. Germline loops: CDR1 GTSNPN, CDR2 SVGIG (reference sequence). The CDR3 coding sequence is TGTGCCTGGATGGGCGCAGGGATCGAAGCTTTCTTT. Translated, it gives CAWMGAGIEAFF.

The chain is built from TRBV19 and TRBJ2-1; D is perhaps TRBD2 (6 bases). The CDR3 sequence is 16 residues long. Germline values: CDR1 LNHDA, CDR2 SQIVND (reference sequence). V was pared by 5 bases and J by 0 bases, with 14 bases between. The CDR3 loop reads CASSWAGLSSYNEQFF. The CDR3 DNA is TGTGCCAGTAGTTGGGCGGGGCTTAGCTCCTACAATGAGCAGTTCTTC.

Sample share makes this clone medium-sized (0.01 to 0.1%). Written as DNA, the CDR3 is TGTGCCAGCAGCTCTGGACAGGGATTTGAAAAACTGTTTTTT. It translates to CASSSGQGFEKLFF. The rearrangement uses TRBV11-3 and TRBJ1-4; TRBD1 matches 8 bases. Trimming at V came to 4 bases and at J to 7 bases, leaving 5 bases not matched to a gene. The V gene's germline CDR1 is SGHNT and CDR2 YENEEA. The CDR3 contains 14 residues.

The chain has TRBV19 and TRBJ2-7; 8 bases align to TRBD1. CDR3 size: 15 residues. The germline V gene encodes CDR1 LNHDA and CDR2 SQIVND (reference sequence). The V and J ends lost 3 bases and 0 bases, in that order; junction bases with no gene match: 4. The CDR3 region has the DNA TGTGCCAGTAGTATGTTGACAGGGGCCTCCTACGAGCAGTACTTC. The encoded protein is CASSMLTGASYEQYF.

The chain is built from TRBV4-3 and TRBJ2-7, with 10 bases fitting TRBD2. The germline gives CDR1 LGHNA, CDR2 YSLEER. The V segment lost 0 bases and the J segment 2 bases; nucleotides outside the gene matches: 13. The CDR3 is 19 residues long. The CDR3 DNA reads TGCGCCAGCAGCCAAGATCTCATGGGAAGCGGGAGGGTTGCCTACGAGCAGTACTTC. Translation gives CASSQDLMGSGRVAYEQYF.